This TCR beta chain emerged from a study of shared clonotypes between healthy human individuals. Study-wide results and limits: Researchers found naive subsets generally carried larger estimated richness than memory subsets. Compared with clonotypes that all four donors shared, non-shared clonotypes had lower generation probabilities. Genetic and exposure-history diversity was limited by the small donor number.

The assay used deep level. Only in-frame clones appear in the TCRdb table, and some are missing; sequencing was by immunoSEQ multiplex PCR. The data show roughly 1,600,000 clones, approximately 98.5% seen once. Remarks on this clone: The target antigen is unknown.

The sequence was collected from a young man in good health. The specimen sequenced was naive CD4+ T cells sorted from blood. Noted subset: CD45RA+ positively selected.

CDR3 DNA sequence: TGTGCCATCAGTGACCCGGGGGGGGTCCGGGATGGCTACACCTTC. Its translation is CAISDPGGVRDGYTF. The V gene is TRBV10-3, the J gene TRBJ1-2; perhaps TRBD1 as D (5 bases). CDR1 and CDR2 (germline): ENHRY, SYGVKD. The CDR3 contains 15 residues. The V end lost 3 bases, the J end lost 6 bases, and 17 bases lay between the germline ends.